This T cell receptor beta chain was recorded in a study of cytomegalovirus exposure and HLA in healthy donors. Study results and caveats: V segments that were indistinguishable, TRBV6-2 and TRBV6-3 among them, were omitted from analysis. In terms of immune exposure information, only CMV serostatus was available. Later on, an analysis tied 15,000 to 20,000 TCR beta sequences to HLA alleles at 0.05 false discovery rate.

Germline trimming cut 6 bases from V and 3 bases from J; bases unmatched to any gene: 3. Germline V CDR1 and CDR2: LNHDA, SQIVND (reference sequence). The CDR3 has 13 amino acids. Donors likely had unrecorded immune exposures despite being nominally healthy when sampled. Concerning this clone itself: The antigen remains undetermined.

The PCR contained 60 Vbeta and 13 Jbeta primers. Only in-frame clones appear in the TCRdb table, and some are missing; sequencing was by immunoSEQ multiplex PCR. The sample records some 150,000 clones, approximately 80% being singletons. The J gene is TRBJ1-1, the V gene TRBV19; 8 bases fit TRBD1. The receptor comes from a woman in her forties or fifties in good health and CMV-seronegative. Sequenced material: PBMCs. The CDR3 is CASRTDRDTEAFF. The DNA for the CDR3 is TGTGCCAGTAGGACGGACAGGGACACTGAAGCTTTCTTT.